A selection of T cell receptor beta chains follows, all from one sample in a study of blood T cell repertoires in COVID-19. The assay was immunoSEQ multiplex PCR, and TCRdb's table has in-frame clones only and misses some. The sample yields around 100,000 clones, around 82% seen once. The sequenced sample consisted of peripheral blood. These receptors were obtained from a man between 60 and 70 years old with acute or convalescent COVID-19. Both conserved end residues are part of each CDR3. The D gene is left open where the match is weak. For some rows the clone size is stated as once, few or many, or as a class when expanded; others skip it.

d_call	v_call	j_call	clone_size	cdr3_aa	cdr3_nt
NA	TRBV5-4	TRBJ2-7	NA	CASSFEGVSYEQYF	TGTGCCAGCAGCTTTGAAGGGGTCTCCTACGAGCAGTACTTC
TRBD1	TRBV12-5	TRBJ1-1	NA	CASGLVLGTGIMNTEAFF	TGTGCTAGTGGTTTGGTACTGGGGACAGGGATTATGAACACTGAAGCTTTCTTT
TRBD1	TRBV30	TRBJ1-1	NA	CAWRNLGTGGPTEAFF	TGTGCCTGGAGGAATCTCGGGACAGGGGGCCCCACTGAAGCTTTCTTT
NA	TRBV6-5	TRBJ1-5	NA	CASTTTGGNQPQHF	TGTGCCAGCACAACGACGGGGGGGAATCAGCCCCAGCATTTT
TRBD1	TRBV10-3	TRBJ1-2	NA	CAISVGQGANYGYTF	TGTGCCATCAGTGTCGGACAGGGGGCAAACTATGGCTACACCTTC
NA	TRBV5-6	TRBJ1-3	NA	CASSLEAGNTIYF	TGTGCCAGCAGCTTGGAAGCAGGAAACACCATATATTTT
TRBD1	TRBV3-1/TRBV3-2	TRBJ2-7	NA	CASSQDGRGTGAYEQYF	TGTGCCAGCAGCCAAGACGGACGGGGGACAGGGGCCTACGAGCAGTACTTC
NA	TRBV16	TRBJ1-5	NA	CASSRGGQPQHF	TGTGCCAGCAGCCGCGGGGGACAGCCCCAGCATTTT
TRBD1	TRBV5-4	TRBJ2-2	NA	CASRQPGQGTTGELFF	TGTGCCAGCCGACAGCCGGGACAGGGCACCACCGGGGAGCTGTTTTTT
NA	TRBV30	TRBJ1-6	NA	CAWSTGGVDSPLHF	TGTGCCTGGAGTACCGGCGGAGTGGATTCACCCCTCCACTTT
NA	TRBV11-2	TRBJ1-6	NA	CASSSHGGNSPLHF	TGTGCCAGCAGCTCCCATGGGGGGAATTCACCCCTCCACTTT
NA	TRBV9	TRBJ1-1	NA	CASSVGAGENTEAFF	TGTGCCAGCAGCGTAGGAGCAGGGGAGAACACTGAAGCTTTCTTT
NA	TRBV10-1	TRBJ1-5	NA	CAIPTLDQPQHF	TGCGCCATCCCGACTCTTGATCAGCCCCAGCATTTT
TRBD2	TRBV7-8	TRBJ2-2	NA	CASSSTGGALTGELFF	TGTGCCAGCAGCTCTACGGGGGGGGCGCTCACCGGGGAGCTGTTTTTT
TRBD1	TRBV10-3	TRBJ1-2	once	CAISDSRTGGGYGYTF	TGTGCCATCAGTGACTCACGAACAGGGGGCGGCTATGGCTACACCTTC
TRBD1	TRBV6-1	TRBJ1-6	NA	CASSESDRGSSPLHF	TGTGCCAGCAGTGAATCTGACAGGGGAAGTTCACCCCTCCACTTT
NA	TRBV3-1/TRBV3-2	TRBJ2-2	NA	CASSQPLATNTGELFF	TGTGCCAGCAGCCAGCCCCTGGCGACAAACACCGGGGAGCTGTTTTTT
TRBD1	TRBV6-6	TRBJ1-1	NA	CASRPTGVLNTEAFF	TGTGCCAGCAGGCCAACAGGGGTACTAAACACTGAAGCTTTCTTT
TRBD1	TRBV7-2	TRBJ2-7	NA	CASSPLGTGQAYEQYF	TGTGCCAGCAGCCCCCTGGGGACGGGACAGGCCTACGAGCAGTACTTC
TRBD1	TRBV5-6	TRBJ2-7	NA	CASSLGTADEQYF	TGTGCCAGCAGCTTAGGGACAGCCGACGAGCAGTACTTC
TRBD1	TRBV6-5	TRBJ1-1	NA	CASRPGQMSGWEAFF	TGTGCCAGCAGACCGGGACAGATGAGTGGGTGGGAAGCTTTCTTT
TRBD1	TRBV28	TRBJ2-5	once	CASSLWPGQRGGTQYF	TGTGCCAGCAGTTTGTGGCCGGGACAGCGAGGGGGGACCCAGTACTTC
NA	TRBV5-8	TRBJ2-1	NA	CASRLRGIPYNEQFF	TGTGCCAGCAGGCTGAGGGGGATCCCCTACAATGAGCAGTTCTTC
NA	TRBV18	TRBJ1-2	NA	CASSPPTFGGASDGYTF	TGTGCCAGCTCACCACCGACCTTTGGGGGGGCGAGCGATGGCTACACCTTC
TRBD1	TRBV6-5	TRBJ1-2	NA	CASSPSDRGYGYTF	TGTGCCAGCAGTCCCTCGGACAGGGGTTATGGCTACACCTTC
TRBD2	TRBV5-1	TRBJ2-5	NA	CASSLGDSGGRETQYF	TGCGCCAGCAGCTTGGGTGATAGCGGGGGAAGAGAGACCCAGTACTTC
TRBD1	TRBV7-2	TRBJ1-2	few	CASSLGGTGNYGYTF	TGTGCCAGCAGCTTAGGGGGGACAGGGAACTATGGCTACACCTTC
NA	TRBV19	TRBJ2-1	once	CASSIPQDNNEQFF	TGTGCCAGTAGTATCCCCCAGGACAACAATGAGCAGTTCTTC
NA	TRBV28	TRBJ1-2	NA	CASSPLEMIYYGYTF	TGTGCCAGCAGTCCCCTCGAGATGATTTACTATGGCTACACCTTC
NA	TRBV7-8	TRBJ1-2	NA	CASSLILTGDGYTF	TGTGCCAGCAGCTTAATTCTGACGGGAGACGGCTACACCTTC
NA	TRBV5-4	TRBJ2-7	NA	CASSSGWAPYEQYF	TGTGCCAGCAGCTCTGGATGGGCTCCTTACGAGCAGTACTTC
TRBD1	TRBV2	TRBJ1-2	NA	CASAGQGFFGYTF	TGTGCCAGCGCGGGACAGGGATTCTTTGGCTACACCTTC
TRBD1	TRBV7-3	TRBJ1-1	NA	CASADRMNTEAFF	TGTGCCAGCGCGGACAGGATGAACACTGAAGCTTTCTTT
NA	TRBV18	TRBJ2-7	NA	CASSKLGEYPYEQYF	TGTGCCAGCTCAAAACTCGGGGAATATCCCTACGAGCAGTACTTC
TRBD2	TRBV10-3	TRBJ2-7	few	CAISVRTSGGLSYEQYF	TGTGCCATCAGTGTCAGGACTAGCGGGGGCCTCTCCTACGAGCAGTACTTC
TRBD1	TRBV29-1	TRBJ2-7	NA	CSVGDSFSYEQYF	TGCAGCGTGGGGGACAGCTTCTCCTACGAGCAGTACTTC
TRBD2	TRBV2	TRBJ2-7	NA	CASRPREGYEQYF	TGTGCCAGCCGCCCCCGGGAGGGGTACGAGCAGTACTTC
NA	TRBV2	TRBJ2-1	NA	CASNLQGNEQFF	TGTGCCAGCAATTTACAGGGTAATGAGCAGTTCTTC
TRBD1	TRBV3-1/TRBV3-2	TRBJ2-7	NA	CASSQDPGQGSEQYF	TGTGCCAGCAGCCAAGATCCGGGACAGGGTAGCGAGCAGTACTTC
NA	TRBV3-1/TRBV3-2	TRBJ1-3	few	CASSQEEGQGIIGNTIYF	TGTGCCAGCAGCCAAGAAGAAGGGCAGGGTATTATTGGAAACACCATATATTTT
TRBD1	TRBV18	TRBJ1-4	once	CASSPDRGSEKLFF	TGTGCCAGCTCACCGGACAGGGGCAGTGAAAAACTGTTTTTT
NA	TRBV7-2	TRBJ2-1	few	CASSATGKVGQFF	TGTGCCAGCAGCGCTACAGGGAAGGTAGGCCAGTTCTTC
NA	TRBV18	TRBJ1-2	NA	CASSPRDNYGYTF	TGTGCCAGCTCACCAAGAGATAACTATGGCTACACCTTC
NA	TRBV18	TRBJ1-2	NA	CASSPPSGPFGYTF	TGTGCCAGCTCACCACCTTCAGGGCCCTTTGGCTACACCTTC
TRBD1	TRBV7-8	TRBJ1-5	NA	CASTGQGGSNQPQHF	TGTGCCAGCACCGGACAGGGGGGTAGCAATCAGCCCCAGCATTTT
NA	TRBV7-7	TRBJ2-5	NA	CASSSPTAPETQYF	TGTGCTAGCAGCTCCCCGACAGCTCCGGAGACCCAGTACTTC
NA	TRBV29-1	TRBJ1-1	once	CSGRLGSNTEAFF	TGCAGCGGGAGGTTAGGATCGAACACTGAAGCTTTCTTT